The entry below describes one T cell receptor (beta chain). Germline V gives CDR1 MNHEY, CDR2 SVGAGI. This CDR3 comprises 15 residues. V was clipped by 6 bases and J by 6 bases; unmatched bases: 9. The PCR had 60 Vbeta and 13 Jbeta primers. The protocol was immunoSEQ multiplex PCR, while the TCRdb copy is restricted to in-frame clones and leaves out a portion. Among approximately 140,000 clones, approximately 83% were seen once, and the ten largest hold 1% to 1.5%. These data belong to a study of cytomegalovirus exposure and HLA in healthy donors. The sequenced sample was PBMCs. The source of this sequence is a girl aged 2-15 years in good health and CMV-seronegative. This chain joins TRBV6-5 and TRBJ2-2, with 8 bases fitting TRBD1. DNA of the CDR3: TGTGCCAGCAGGCGCGACAGGGGCGAGCCCGGGGAGCTGTTTTTT. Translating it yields CASRRDRGEPGELFF.